This TCR beta chain was captured by sequencing in a study of early T cells in non-severe SARS-CoV-2 infection. Study-wide context: Chains were unpaired, as sequencing was done on bulk RNA from unsorted whole blood.

Using its own MiXCR run on the 5' RACE reads, TCRdb lists one record per CDR3 protein. The sample lists more than 70,000 distinct CDR3 sequences, 9% to 15% occurring once. This clonotype occurred a few times. Per germline, CDR1 KGHDR and CDR2 SFDVKD. The CDR3 loop spans 20 amino acids. V shed 4 bases and J 5 bases; nucleotides not matched to a gene: 18. Sequenced input: whole blood. This TCR derives from an adult who was a healthcare worker with PCR-confirmed SARS-CoV-2 infection or an uninfected control (not recorded which). The rearrangement links TRBV24-1 to TRBJ2-3, with 12 bases that match TRBD2. CDR3 in amino acids: CATSEPTSGRSYLEGDTQYF. The CDR3 DNA reads TGTGCCACCAGTGAGCCCACTAGCGGGAGGTCCTACCTGGAGGGAGATACGCAGTATTTT.